This T cell receptor (beta chain) derives from a study of CD8 T cells in ankylosing spondylitis. V lost 3 bases to trimming and J lost 2 bases; unmatched junction nucleotides: 22. The CDR3 totals 20 residues. Germline V gene data show CDR1 as DFQATT and CDR2 as SNEGSKA (reference sequence). Findings and limits, study-wide: Several highly homologous variants made up a TCR beta motif, and this motif appeared characteristic of ankylosing spondylitis blood.

In regard to this clonotype: Its antigen is unknown.

Making the TCR beta libraries involved quantitative 5'-RACE with molecular barcodes. TCRdb analysed the 5' RACE reads with MiXCR anew, one entry per CDR3 protein. The sample lists 150,000 or so distinct CDR3 sequences; around 8.9% were seen once. The source is a female donor with ankylosing spondylitis or in good health (not recorded which). The sample was blood, either unsorted or a sorted T cell fraction (not recorded which). The chain is built from TRBV20-1 and TRBJ2-7; 10 bases agree with TRBD2. CDR3 nucleotide sequence: TGCAGTGCTAGCATCACCAGGACAGGAGCGGGACTAGCGCTACCCTACGAGCAGTACTTC. It is translated as CSASITRTGAGLALPYEQYF.